This T cell receptor beta chain was identified during a study of blood T cells in healthy people across ages. About the study: Template switching caught about one barcoded beta molecule for each two T cells.

With 2 bases removed from V and 0 bases from J, the gap between germline ends came to 14 bases. This CDR3 region has 15 residues. Germline V gene data show CDR1 as GTSNPN and CDR2 as SVGIG (reference sequence). Study conclusions and caveats: Not knowing donor CMV status may have confounded expanded clonotype changes.

Each donor's blood draw was roughly 10 milliliters of peripheral blood. Worth noting for this clonotype: Antigen: not known.

A J-beta primer mix and a sample-barcoded 5' primer were used in a second PCR of roughly 6 to 12 cycles. CDR3-containing paired-end reads numbered at least 2.5 million in each sample. MiXCR, run by TCRdb on the 5' RACE reads, gives a single entry per CDR3 protein. This sample carries around 1.5 million distinct CDR3 sequences, approximately 59% of them seen once, and the ten largest clones take 6.7%. The sequence came from a young man in good health. This chain links TRBV30 with TRBJ2-7; D might be TRBD1 (5 bases). Sequenced material: blood. In DNA form, the CDR3 reads TGTGCCTGGAGTCCAGACAGATTCAGCTCCTACGAGCAGTACTTC. Protein product: CAWSPDRFSSYEQYF.